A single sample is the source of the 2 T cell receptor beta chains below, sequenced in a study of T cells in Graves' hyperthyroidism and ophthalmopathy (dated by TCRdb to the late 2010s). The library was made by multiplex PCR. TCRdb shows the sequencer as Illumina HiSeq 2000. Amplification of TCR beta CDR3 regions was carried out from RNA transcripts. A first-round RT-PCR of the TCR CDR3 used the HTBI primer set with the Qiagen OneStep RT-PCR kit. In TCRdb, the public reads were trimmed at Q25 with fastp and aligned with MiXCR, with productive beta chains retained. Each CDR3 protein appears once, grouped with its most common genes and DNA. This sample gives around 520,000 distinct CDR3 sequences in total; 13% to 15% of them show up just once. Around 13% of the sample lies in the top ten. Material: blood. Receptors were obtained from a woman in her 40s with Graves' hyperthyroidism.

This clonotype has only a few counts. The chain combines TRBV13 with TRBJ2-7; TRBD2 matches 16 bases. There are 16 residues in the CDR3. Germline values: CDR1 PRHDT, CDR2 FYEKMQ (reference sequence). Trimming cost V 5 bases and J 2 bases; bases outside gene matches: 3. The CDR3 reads CASSPGTSGRAYEQYF. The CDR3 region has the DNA TGTGCCAGCAGCCCCGGGACTAGCGGGAGGGCCTACGAGCAGTACTTC.

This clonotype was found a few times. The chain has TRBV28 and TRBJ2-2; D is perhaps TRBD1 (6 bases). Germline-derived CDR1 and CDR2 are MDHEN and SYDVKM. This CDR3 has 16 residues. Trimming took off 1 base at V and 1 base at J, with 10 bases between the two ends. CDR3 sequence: CASSLFGTQNTGELFF. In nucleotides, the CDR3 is TGTGCCAGCAGTTTATTCGGGACACAGAACACCGGGGAGCTGTTTTTT.